This T cell receptor (beta chain) originates from a study of CD8+ T cells in alopecia areata. Study-wide points: Normal-skin resident alphabeta T cells also appear among scalp sample sequences.

Of note for this clone: Its target is unknown.

Extracted RNA was reverse transcribed into cDNA, the sequencing template. Sequencing was performed with immunoSEQ multiplex PCR; in TCRdb, only in-frame clones are kept and a portion is missing. The sample shows under 150,000 clones, approximately 60% of them seen only once. This CDR3 has 16 residues. Trimming took 2 bases from V and 0 from J; bases not matched to a gene: 6. CDR1 and CDR2 from the germline V gene are SQVTM and ANQGSEA. The source material was CD8+ T cells sorted from blood. The rearrangement uses TRBV29-1 and TRBJ2-7; TRBD2 matches 11 bases. The TCR comes from a human donor in good health. CDR3 loop: CSVETVLAGDSYEQYF. In nucleotides, the CDR3 is TGCAGCGTTGAAACCGTACTAGCGGGAGACTCCTACGAGCAGTACTTC.